The 18 T cell receptor beta chains given below trace back to one sample, sequenced in a study of persistence of HIV-infected CD4 T cells. Stimulation used 9 to 10 ug/mL lysate from CMV-infected fibroblasts. CD40L-negative CD69-negative CD45RO-high memory CD4+ T cells were sorted as populations depleted of antigen-responding cells. The antigens for these receptors are not known. The libraries were made with immunoSEQ version 4 in survey mode. Assay used: immunoSEQ multiplex PCR; TCRdb lists only in-frame clones, some missing. The sample has 37,000 or so clones; 75% to 90% are singletons. The sequences come from CD4+ T cells sorted from PBMCs after approximately 19-hour stimulation, collected from a patient who received antiretroviral therapy. Source of these receptors: an adult man with HIV who was CMV-seropositive.

The genes are TRBV7-3 and TRBJ2-1; TRBD1 might be the D (5 bases). Per the germline V gene, CDR1 is SGHTA and CDR2 is FQGTGA. The CDR3 runs to 16 residues. The germline V and J ends were trimmed by 2 bases and 0 bases, with 11 bases remaining between them. CDR3 sequence (DNA): TGTGCCAGCAGCTTAGGAAGGGGCCCCTCCTACAATGAGCAGTTCTTC. Translation gives CASSLGRGPSYNEQFF.

V gene TRBV2 combines with J gene TRBJ2-1; a weak D match, TRBD2 (7 bases). This CDR3 is built from 13 residues. Trimming took off 4 bases at V and 6 bases at J, with 10 bases between the two ends. Germline V gene sequence: CDR1 SNHLY, CDR2 FYNNEI. The CDR3 loop reads CASSGGGRNEQFF. CDR3 nucleotides: TGTGCCAGCAGTGGGGGGGGGCGCAATGAGCAGTTCTTC.

Concerning this clone: In this CDR3 the conserved last residue, phenylalanine or tryptophan, is missing, so a read error is likely. The chain is built from TRBV6-5 and TRBJ1-2; maybe TRBD1 (5 bases). In germline, CDR1 is MNHEY, CDR2 SVGAGI. The CDR3 totals 14 residues. V dropped 8 bases and J dropped 5 bases, with 18 bases sitting between them. The CDR3 loop is CASFQTGGLYGYTL. The CDR3 nucleotides are TGTGCCAGCTTTCAGACCGGGGGTCTATATGGCTACACCCTC.

The V gene is TRBV2, the J gene TRBJ1-2; no clear D. The germline V gene has CDR1 SNHLY and CDR2 FYNNEI. CDR3 length: 12 residues. The ends were cut back, 8 bases at V and 6 bases at J, with 13 bases in the middle. CDR3 in amino acids: CASVRRVNGYTF. CDR3 nucleotides: TGTGCCAGCGTTCGGAGGGTAAATGGCTACACCTTC.

V is TRBV5-1 and J is TRBJ2-3; the D gene is possibly TRBD1 (5 bases). Germline loops: CDR1 SGHRS, CDR2 YFSETQ. The V end lost 5 bases, the J end lost 3 bases, and 10 bases lay between the germline ends. The CDR3 length is 13 residues. Here the CDR3 reads CASRRGTTDTQYF. For the CDR3, the DNA is TGCGCCAGCAGAAGGGGTACGACAGATACGCAGTATTTT.

The J gene is TRBJ1-5, the V gene TRBV6-5; tentative D call: TRBD1 (6 bases). Trimming took off 6 bases at V and 0 bases at J, with 12 bases between the two ends. Germline assignment: CDR1 MNHEY and CDR2 SVGAGI. This CDR3 has 15 residues. The CDR3 bases are TGTGCCAGCAGCCTATTACAGGGTAGCAATCAGCCCCAGCATTTT. Translation: CASSLLQGSNQPQHF.

This sequence joins TRBV19 and TRBJ1-5, with D uncertain. This CDR3 spans 15 amino acids. Germline V CDR1 and CDR2: LNHDA, SQIVND (reference sequence). V lost 7 bases and J lost 0, with 13 bases in between. The CDR3 here is CASKNDFYSNQPQHF. CDR3 sequence (DNA): TGTGCCAGTAAGAACGATTTCTATAGCAATCAGCCCCAGCATTTT.

The genes are TRBV18 and TRBJ2-3; the D gene is possibly TRBD1 (7 bases). This CDR3 comprises 16 residues. The germline gives CDR1 KGHSH, CDR2 LQKENI. The V end was cut by 1 base, the J end by 4 bases, with 15 bases between. The CDR3 sequence: CASSPRRQGGSDTQYF. The CDR3 bases are TGTGCCAGCTCACCACGCCGCCAGGGGGGCTCAGATACGCAGTATTTT. The entire variable domain, with the rest obtained from reference TRBV18 and TRBJ2-3, is as follows: NAGVMQNPRHLVRRRGQEARLRCSPMKGHSHVYWYRQLPEEGLKFMVYLQKENIIDESGMPKERFSAEFPKEGPSILRIQQVVRGDSAAYFCASSPRRQGGSDTQYFGPGTRLTVL.

This chain joins TRBV5-4 and TRBJ1-2; possibly TRBD1 for D (6 bases). The V and J ends lost 4 bases and 2 bases respectively, with 12 bases between them. The CDR3 extends over 14 amino acids. Germline CDR1 and CDR2: SGHNT and YYREEE (reference sequence). In nucleotides, the CDR3 is TGTGCCAGCAGCCCGGACAGCCAGAACTATGGCTACACCTTC. It codes for CASSPDSQNYGYTF.

V usage is TRBV28 and J usage is TRBJ2-1; TRBD2 aligns across 9 bases. J lost 3 bases, V lost 4 bases, and 4 bases had no gene match. Germline V lookup: CDR1 MDHEN, CDR2 SYDVKM. This CDR3 has 15 amino acids. The CDR3 region has the DNA TGTGCCAGCAGTTCCAGCGGGGGGTTCTACAATGAGCAGTTCTTC. This sequence encodes CASSSSGGFYNEQFF.

V usage is TRBV3-1 (or the pseudogene TRBV3-2) and J usage is TRBJ2-1, with TRBD1 as a possible D gene (5 bases). Deletions cut 8 bases from V and 4 bases from J, with 21 bases between. CDR1 is LGHDT, CDR2 YNNKEL, per germline (reference sequence). CDR3 length equals 16 residues. CDR3 DNA: TGTGCCAGCCAGCCTCGAGGCCGTGGGGCATACAATGAGCAGTTCTTC. Amino acids: CASQPRGRGAYNEQFF.

This clone was recorded only once. The genes are TRBV7-2 and TRBJ2-7; 9 nucleotides align to TRBD2. Trimming took 2 bases from V and 6 from J; bases not matched to a gene: 2. Per germline, CDR1 SGHTA and CDR2 FQGNSA. The CDR3 has 13 residues. The CDR3 DNA sequence: TGTGCCAGCAGCTTAAGGCGGGGGGGCGAGCAGTACTTC. It is translated as CASSLRRGGEQYF.

The chain joins TRBV4-1 to TRBJ2-3, with D tentatively TRBD1 or TRBD2 (6 bases each). Trimming cost V 1 base and J 6 bases, with 11 bases left between them. The CDR3 extends over 14 amino acids. Germline CDR1 and CDR2: MGHRA and YSYEKL. Here the CDR3 DNA reads TGCGCCAGCAGCCAAGGAGGGGGGTACGATACGCAGTATTTT. Translation gives CASSQGGGYDTQYF.

The chain carries TRBV28 and TRBJ2-7; D not resolved. CDR1 is MDHEN, CDR2 SYDVKM, per germline. The CDR3 has 14 amino acids. The ends were cut back, 7 bases at V and 7 bases at J, with 20 bases in the middle. CDR3 residues: CASTVPGNLGEQYF. The CDR3 nucleotides read TGTGCCAGCACCGTTCCAGGAAACCTGGGGGAGCAGTACTTC.

This clone has a handful of counts. V is TRBV18 and J is TRBJ1-1, with 10 nucleotides matching TRBD1. Per the germline V gene, CDR1 is KGHSH and CDR2 is LQKENI. Trimming took 3 bases from V and 1 from J; bases not matched to a gene: 14. This CDR3 comprises 19 residues. The CDR3 DNA reads as TGTGCCAGCTCACCCCAAAGGGCTCGACAGGGGGCATGGAACACTGAAGCTTTCTTT. Residues: CASSPQRARQGAWNTEAFF. Full variable domain (remainder filled in from reference TRBV18 and TRBJ1-1): NAGVMQNPRHLVRRRGQEARLRCSPMKGHSHVYWYRQLPEEGLKFMVYLQKENIIDESGMPKERFSAEFPKEGPSILRIQQVVRGDSAAYFCASSPQRARQGAWNTEAFFGQGTRLTVV.

A few counts support this clone. J is TRBJ2-5 and V is TRBV5-1; tentative D call: TRBD1 (6 bases). This CDR3 comprises 15 residues. V lost 3 bases to trimming and J lost 2 bases, with 14 bases between them. Germline V gene data show CDR1 as SGHRS and CDR2 as YFSETQ. The CDR3 is CASSSQGAPQETQYF. CDR3 nucleotides: TGCGCCAGCAGCTCACAGGGTGCGCCTCAAGAGACCCAGTACTTC.

The chain is built from TRBV24-1 and TRBJ2-7; D is uncertain. There are 13 residues in the CDR3. The germline gives CDR1 KGHDR, CDR2 SFDVKD. The germline V and J ends were trimmed by 6 bases and 7 bases, with 15 bases remaining between them. CDR3 sequence: CATSLGARSEQYF. CDR3 coding DNA: TGTGCCACCAGTCTGGGCGCGAGATCTGAGCAGTACTTC.

The V gene is TRBV24-1, the J gene TRBJ2-7, with 9 bases lining up with TRBD1. The J segment lost 6 bases and the V segment lost 3 bases, leaving 8 bases of the junction unmatched. Germline loops: CDR1 KGHDR, CDR2 SFDVKD. The CDR3 spans 15 residues. CDR3 protein: CATSDTGTGSREQYF. As DNA, the CDR3 is TGTGCCACCAGTGATACCGGGACAGGGTCCCGCGAGCAGTACTTC.